The next 5 T cell receptor beta chains were all read from a single sample in a study of PD-1 blockade in classical Hodgkin lymphoma. Some clones are missing from TCRdb's copy, which holds only in-frame ones; the method was immunoSEQ multiplex PCR. The table shows around 40,000 clones, with around two thirds occurring only once. Each patient experienced a relapse that followed autologous stem cell transplantation, and brentuximab vedotin exposure varied. The specimen comprised peripheral blood mononuclear cells (PBMCs), sampled at baseline. The receptor source for this set is a human donor with classical Hodgkin lymphoma.

The gene calls are TRBV27 and TRBJ2-4; either TRBD1 or TRBD2 may supply D (5 bases each). CDR3 length: 14 residues. The germline V gene encodes CDR1 MNHEY and CDR2 SMNVEV (reference sequence). V was trimmed by 5 bases and J by 8 bases, leaving 16 bases between them. In DNA form, the CDR3 reads TGTGCCAGCAGTCCTGGTAAGGGACGGCACATTCAGTACTTC. Translated, it gives CASSPGKGRHIQYF.

The chain links TRBV10-3 to TRBJ2-7; D not resolved. Looked up from germline, CDR1 is ENHRY and CDR2 is SYGVKD. This CDR3 is built from 13 residues. Between the trimmed V and J ends, which lost 2 bases and 1 base, there was a span of 6 bases. DNA of the CDR3: TGTGCCATCAGTGAGGAACGGTCCTACGAGCAGTACTTC. Amino acids: CAISEERSYEQYF.

This clone was picked up a small number of times. V gene TRBV7-2 combines with J gene TRBJ2-3; TRBD2 matches at 7 bases. The CDR3 runs 16 residues. CDR1 SGHTA and CDR2 FQGNSA come from the germline V gene. V trimming: 2 bases; J trimming: 4 bases; junction bases outside the gene matches: 9. For the CDR3, the DNA is TGTGCCAGCAGCTTATTATCCGGGGGGAGATCAGATACGCAGTATTTT. Amino acid sequence: CASSLLSGGRSDTQYF.

The J gene is TRBJ2-2, the V gene TRBV6-5; D gene uncertain. This CDR3 is 11 amino acids long. Between the trimmed V and J ends, which lost 6 bases and 3 bases, there was a span of 2 bases. The germline V gene encodes CDR1 MNHEY and CDR2 SVGAGI. CDR3 nucleotides: TGTGCCAGCAGCGACACCGGGGAGCTGTTTTTT. Protein: CASSDTGELFF.

This chain uses TRBV19 with TRBJ1-6; a possible D gene is TRBD1 (5 bases). This CDR3 has 15 residues. Germline lookup yields CDR1 LNHDA and CDR2 SQIVND (reference sequence). V lost 5 bases and J 3 bases, leaving 11 bases between the germline ends. The chain's CDR3 is CASSPQALYNSPLHF. DNA for the CDR3: TGTGCCAGTAGTCCACAGGCCCTCTATAATTCACCCCTCCACTTT.